The clone carrying this TCR beta chain was picked up many times. Its cognate antigen is unknown. The time point: persistent/refractory GD, antithyroid drugs over 5 years with positive TRAb. The authors made the TCR library using RNA they extracted from PBMCs. Graves' disease diagnosis was established per American Thyroid Association guidelines. The sample is drawn from a study of regulatory T cells in long-lasting Graves disease. Looking at the study overall: Disease was considered persistent Graves' disease after over 5 years of antithyroid drugs (with positive TSH receptor antibodies).

Overall study results and limits: Those with persistent disease had in common more public clonotypes (about 2,700) than new patients (about 900). The researchers studied only peripheral blood, not thyroid tissue.

iRepertoire HTBI primers and Arm-PCR of CDR3 regions built TCR beta libraries. TCRdb recomputed calls from the multiplex PCR reads with MiXCR, one row per CDR3 protein. The sample records about 290,000 distinct CDR3 sequences, roughly a fifth being singletons. Trimming took 10 bases from V and 6 from J; bases not matched to a gene: 7. Germline assignment: CDR1 MNHNS and CDR2 SASEGT. This CDR3 is 15 amino acids long. The sequencing used peripheral blood mononuclear cells (PBMCs), collected when the disease was refractory, from a patient treated with antithyroid drugs. The J gene is TRBJ1-6, the V gene TRBV6-1, with 12 bases that match TRBD1. The origin of this receptor is a female donor with Graves disease. The CDR3 sequence: CATQGTGGFNSPLHF. In DNA form, the CDR3 reads TGTGCCACCCAGGGGACAGGGGGCTTTAATTCACCCCTCCACTTT.